The rows below give T cell receptor beta chains drawn from one sample of a study of blood T cell repertoires in COVID-19. Libraries were prepared by immunoSEQ multiplex PCR; TCRdb keeps only in-frame clonotypes and omits some of them. The sample comprises about 480,000 clones, 70% to 90% of which are singletons, and roughly 2% rests with the top ten. Sequencing was carried out using PBMCs or T cells enriched from blood (not recorded which). These receptors were collected from a woman aged 18 to 35 with acute COVID-19. Each CDR3 is given with its conserved first and last residue. D genes are given only for firm matches.

d_call: TRBD2
j_call: TRBJ2-7
v_call: TRBV4-1
cdr3_nt: TGCGCCAGCAGCCAAGATCCTGGCGGGAGAGGGAAAGAGCAGTACTTC
cdr3_aa: CASSQDPGGRGKEQYF

d_call: NA
j_call: TRBJ2-5
v_call: TRBV10-2
cdr3_nt: TGCGCCAGCAAAGAGGGCGCACACCAAGAGACCCAGTACTTC
cdr3_aa: CASKEGAHQETQYF

d_call: NA
j_call: TRBJ2-1
v_call: TRBV9
cdr3_nt: TGTGCCAGCAGCGGTATATCCGGTGAGCAGTTCTTC
cdr3_aa: CASSGISGEQFF

d_call: TRBD2
j_call: TRBJ2-5
v_call: TRBV2
cdr3_nt: TGTGCCAGCAAAGCGGGGACTAGCGGGGCTTGGGAGACCCAGTACTTC
cdr3_aa: CASKAGTSGAWETQYF

d_call: NA
j_call: TRBJ1-1
v_call: TRBV19
cdr3_nt: TGTGCCAGTGGAGGGAGCACTGAAGCTTTCTTT
cdr3_aa: CASGGSTEAFF

d_call: NA
j_call: TRBJ1-2
v_call: TRBV11-2
cdr3_nt: TGTGCCAGCAGCGCCCACCTCGGGAGGGCCAACTATGGCTACACCTTC
cdr3_aa: CASSAHLGRANYGYTF

d_call: NA
j_call: TRBJ2-2
v_call: TRBV11-2
cdr3_nt: TGTGCCAGCTGCTTCGAGCGGGCTGGAAGGCCCGGGGAGCTGTTTTTT
cdr3_aa: CASCFERAGRPGELFF

d_call: NA
j_call: TRBJ2-2
v_call: TRBV6-4
cdr3_nt: TGTGCCAGCAGTGACTCGAGTTCCGGGGAGCTGTTTTTT
cdr3_aa: CASSDSSSGELFF

d_call: TRBD2
j_call: TRBJ2-2
v_call: TRBV24-1
cdr3_nt: TGTGCCACCAGTGATAGCCAGCGGGATGTCACCGGGGAGCTGTTTTTT
cdr3_aa: CATSDSQRDVTGELFF

d_call: NA
j_call: TRBJ2-3
v_call: TRBV10-1
cdr3_nt: TGCGCCAGCAGTGAATTGAGGGAGGCCGATACGCAGTATTTT
cdr3_aa: CASSELREADTQYF

d_call: NA
j_call: TRBJ1-5
v_call: TRBV19
cdr3_nt: TGTGCCAGTAGTTACGGGTGGAGCAATCAGCCCCAGCATTTT
cdr3_aa: CASSYGWSNQPQHF

d_call: TRBD2
j_call: TRBJ2-1
v_call: TRBV10-3
cdr3_nt: TGTGCCATCAGAGGGACTAGCGGAGCAGATCGCAAAGACAATGAGCAGTTCTTC
cdr3_aa: CAIRGTSGADRKDNEQFF